This entry features one TCR beta chain sequence. Its antigen is unidentified. The sample belongs to a study of cytomegalovirus exposure and HLA in healthy donors. Primers included in the PCR were 60 Vbeta and 13 Jbeta primers. The method was immunoSEQ multiplex PCR; TCRdb's version includes in-frame clones alone and lacks a portion of them. Here the sample spans around 110,000 clones, roughly 80% being singletons. Broader study findings: For most TCR beta V segments, an earlier analysis put the productive rate at about 90% or about 30% of the time. Cytomegalovirus status was reportedly diagnosed by the classifier with high sensitivity and specificity. Later work associated fewer than 20,000 TCR beta sequences with HLA alleles at 0.05 false discovery rate.

Healthy bone marrow donors made up the donors. Sequencing was performed on PBMCs. The TCR was taken from a man aged 30 to 45 in good health and CMV-seropositive.

CDR3 in amino acids: CASWGQGENSPLHF. The CDR3 region has the DNA TGTGCCAGCTGGGGACAGGGGGAGAATTCACCCCTCCACTTT. The chain carries TRBV28 and TRBJ1-6; 11 bases match TRBD1. Germline CDR1 reads MDHEN; CDR2 reads SYDVKM. The CDR3 spans 14 residues. The trim removed 8 bases at V and 7 bases at J, leaving 4 bases unmatched. The full variable domain, rest sourced from reference TRBV28 and TRBJ1-6, is DVKVTQSSRYLVKRTGEKVFLECVQDMDHENMFWYRQDPGLGLRLIYFSYDVKMKEKGDIPEGYSVSREKKERFSLILESASTNQTSMYLCASWGQGENSPLHFGNGTRLTVT.